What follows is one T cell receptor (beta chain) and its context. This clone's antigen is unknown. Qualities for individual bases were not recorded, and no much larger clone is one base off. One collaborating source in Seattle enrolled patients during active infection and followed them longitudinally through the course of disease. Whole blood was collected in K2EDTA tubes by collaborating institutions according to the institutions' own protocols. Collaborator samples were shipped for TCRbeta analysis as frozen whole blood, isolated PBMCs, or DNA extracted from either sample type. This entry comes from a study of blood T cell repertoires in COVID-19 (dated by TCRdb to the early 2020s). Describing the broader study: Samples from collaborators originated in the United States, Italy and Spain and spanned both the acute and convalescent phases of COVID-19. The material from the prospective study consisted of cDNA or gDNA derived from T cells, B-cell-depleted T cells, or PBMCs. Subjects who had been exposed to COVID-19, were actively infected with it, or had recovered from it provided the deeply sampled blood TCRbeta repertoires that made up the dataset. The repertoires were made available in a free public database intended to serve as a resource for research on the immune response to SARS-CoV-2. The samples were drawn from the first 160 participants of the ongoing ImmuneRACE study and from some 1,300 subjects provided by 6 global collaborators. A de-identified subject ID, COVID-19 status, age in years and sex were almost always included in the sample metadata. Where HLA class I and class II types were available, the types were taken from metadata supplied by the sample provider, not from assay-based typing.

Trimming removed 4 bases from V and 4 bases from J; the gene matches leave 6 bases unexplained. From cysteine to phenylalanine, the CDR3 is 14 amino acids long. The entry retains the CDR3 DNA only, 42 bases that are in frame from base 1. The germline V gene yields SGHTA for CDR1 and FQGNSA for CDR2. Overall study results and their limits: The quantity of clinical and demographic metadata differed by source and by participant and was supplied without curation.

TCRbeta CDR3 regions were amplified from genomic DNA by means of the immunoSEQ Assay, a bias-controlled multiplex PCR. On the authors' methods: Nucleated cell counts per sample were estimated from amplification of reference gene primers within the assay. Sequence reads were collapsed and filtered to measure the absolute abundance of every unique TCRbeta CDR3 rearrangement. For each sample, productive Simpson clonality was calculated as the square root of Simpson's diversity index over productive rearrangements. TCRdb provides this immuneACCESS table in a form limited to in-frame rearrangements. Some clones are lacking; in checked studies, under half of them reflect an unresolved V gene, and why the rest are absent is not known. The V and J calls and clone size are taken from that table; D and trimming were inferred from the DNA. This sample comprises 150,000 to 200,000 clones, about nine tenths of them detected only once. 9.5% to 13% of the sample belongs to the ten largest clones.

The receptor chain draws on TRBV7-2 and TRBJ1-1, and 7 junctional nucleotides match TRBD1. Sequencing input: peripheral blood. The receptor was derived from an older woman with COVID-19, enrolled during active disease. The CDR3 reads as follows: CASSSNRGGTEAFF. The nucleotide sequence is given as TGTGCCAGCAGCTCCAACAGGGGTGGCACTGAAGCTTTCTTT.